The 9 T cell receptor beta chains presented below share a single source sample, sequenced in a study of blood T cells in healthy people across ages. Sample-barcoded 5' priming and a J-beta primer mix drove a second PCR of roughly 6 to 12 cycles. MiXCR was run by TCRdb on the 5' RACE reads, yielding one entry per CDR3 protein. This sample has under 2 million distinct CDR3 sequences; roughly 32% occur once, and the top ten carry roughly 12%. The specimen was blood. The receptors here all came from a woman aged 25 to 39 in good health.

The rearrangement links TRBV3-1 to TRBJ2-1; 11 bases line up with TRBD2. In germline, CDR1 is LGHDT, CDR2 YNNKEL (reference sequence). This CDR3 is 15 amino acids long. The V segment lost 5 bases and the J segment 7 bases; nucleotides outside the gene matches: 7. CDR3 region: CASSSRTSGRNEQFF. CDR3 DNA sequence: TGTGCCAGCAGCTCCCGGACTAGCGGGCGGAATGAGCAGTTCTTC.

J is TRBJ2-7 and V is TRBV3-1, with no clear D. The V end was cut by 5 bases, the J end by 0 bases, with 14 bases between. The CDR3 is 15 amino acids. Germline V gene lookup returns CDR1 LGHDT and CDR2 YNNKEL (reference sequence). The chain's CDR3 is CASSSAGPVSYEQYF. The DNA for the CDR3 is TGTGCCAGCAGCTCCGCTGGTCCAGTCTCCTACGAGCAGTACTTC.

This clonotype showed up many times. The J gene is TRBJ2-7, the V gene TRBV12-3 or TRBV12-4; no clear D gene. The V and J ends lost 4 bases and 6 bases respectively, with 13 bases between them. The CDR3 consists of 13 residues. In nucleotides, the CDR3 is TGTGCCAGCAGTTGGACCGGCCCCCGCGAGCAGTACTTC. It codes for CASSWTGPREQYF.

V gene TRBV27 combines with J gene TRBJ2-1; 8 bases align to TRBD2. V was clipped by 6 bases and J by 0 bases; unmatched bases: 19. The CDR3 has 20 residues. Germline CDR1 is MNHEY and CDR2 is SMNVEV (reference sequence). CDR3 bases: TGTGCCAGCAGCGTTATGACTAGCGTAGCGACCCACAGCTCCTACAATGAGCAGTTCTTC. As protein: CASSVMTSVATHSSYNEQFF.

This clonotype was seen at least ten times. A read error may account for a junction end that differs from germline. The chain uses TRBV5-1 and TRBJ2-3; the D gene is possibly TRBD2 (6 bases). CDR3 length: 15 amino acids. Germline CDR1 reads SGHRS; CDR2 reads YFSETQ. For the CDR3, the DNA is TGTGCCAGCAGTTTAGGCGGGACCGCGACAGATACGCAGTATTTT. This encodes CASSLGGTATDTQYF.

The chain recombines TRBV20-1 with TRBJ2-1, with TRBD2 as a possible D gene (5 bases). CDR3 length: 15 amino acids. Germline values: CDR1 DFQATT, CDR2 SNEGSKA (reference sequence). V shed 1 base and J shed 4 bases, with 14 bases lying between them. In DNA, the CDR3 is TGCAGTGCTAGAGTGATCGGGAATCTTTACAATGAGCAGTTCTTC. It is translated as CSARVIGNLYNEQFF.

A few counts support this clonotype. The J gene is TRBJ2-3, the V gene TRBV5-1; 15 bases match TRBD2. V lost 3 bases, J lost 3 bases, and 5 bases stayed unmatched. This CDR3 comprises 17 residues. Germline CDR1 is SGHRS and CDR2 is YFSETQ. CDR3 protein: CASSSWTSGGATDTQYF. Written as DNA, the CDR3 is TGCGCCAGCAGCTCCTGGACTAGCGGGGGGGCAACAGATACGCAGTATTTT.

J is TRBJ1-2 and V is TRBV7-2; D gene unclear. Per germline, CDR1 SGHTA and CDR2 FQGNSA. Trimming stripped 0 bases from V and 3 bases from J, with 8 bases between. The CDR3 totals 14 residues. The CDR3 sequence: CASSLAHQDYGYTF. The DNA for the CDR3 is TGTGCCAGCAGCTTAGCGCACCAAGACTATGGCTACACCTTC.

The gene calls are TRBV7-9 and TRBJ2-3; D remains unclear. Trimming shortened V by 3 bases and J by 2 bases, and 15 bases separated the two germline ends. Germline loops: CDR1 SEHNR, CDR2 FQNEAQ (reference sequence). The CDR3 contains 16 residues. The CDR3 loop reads CASSLEHYYHTDTQYF. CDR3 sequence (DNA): TGTGCCAGCAGCTTGGAGCACTATTATCACACAGATACGCAGTATTTT.